One and the same sample provided the 5 T cell receptor beta chains below, sequenced in a study of molecular identifiers for immune sequencing clone quantification. A single record per CDR3 protein comes from TCRdb applying MiXCR to the PCR reads. This sample has 85,000 to 100,000 distinct CDR3 sequences; 20% to 30% occur once, and the top ten carry under 1%. The source material was naive CD8+ T cells from blood, with Jurkat cell RNA spiked in. Subset here: FACS-sorted CD8+CD4-CCR7+CD45RA+ naive T cells. The receptors come from a human donor in good health. Some libraries in this study had Jurkat cell RNA spiked in.

This clonotype was counted at least ten times. This chain uses TRBV6-5 with TRBJ1-5, with 9 bases matching TRBD1. The CDR3 consists of 17 residues. The V gene end was trimmed by 10 bases and the J gene end by 0 bases; junction bases not matched to a gene: 13. Germline CDR1 is MNHEY and CDR2 is SVGAGI. CDR3 sequence (DNA): TGTGCCACACGACCGGGACAGGGAATATATAGCAATCAGCCCCAGCATTTT. As protein: CATRPGQGIYSNQPQHF.

About this clonotype: A read error may produce the germline difference seen at one junction end. The chain recombines TRBV5-5 with TRBJ2-7; D may be TRBD1 (6 bases). The CDR3 contains 13 residues. CDR1 is SGHKS, CDR2 YYEKEE, per germline (reference sequence). The CDR3 loop is CASRSDSSSEQYF. CDR3 nucleotides: TGTGCGAGCAGATCGGACAGCTCCTCCGAGCAGTACTTC.

Only a few counts were recorded for this clonotype. The genes are TRBV4-3 and TRBJ1-1; perhaps TRBD1 as D (6 bases). Between the trimmed V and J ends, which lost 0 bases and 0 bases, there was a span of 11 bases. In germline, CDR1 is LGHNA, CDR2 YSLEER. The CDR3 is 16 residues long. The CDR3 DNA reads TGCGCCAGCAGCCAAGATCTCGGGGGCATGAACACTGAAGCTTTCTTT. Translation: CASSQDLGGMNTEAFF.

This clonotype was detected many times. The CDR3: CASSFGQGQPQHF. As DNA, the CDR3 is TGTGCCAGCAGCTTTGGACAGGGTCAGCCCCAGCATTTT. The chain combines TRBV5-6 with TRBJ1-5; 8 nucleotides agree with TRBD1. V was clipped by 2 bases and J by 6 bases; unmatched bases: 1. CDR1 and CDR2 (germline): SGHDT, YYEEEE. There are 13 residues in the CDR3. The full variable domain, in which reference TRBV5-6 and TRBJ1-5 provide the parts outside the CDR3, is DAGVTQSPTHLIKTRGQQVTLRCSPKSGHDTVSWYQQALGQGPQFIFQYYEEEERQRGNFPDRFSGHQFPNYSSELNVNALLLGDSALYLCASSFGQGQPQHFGDGTRLSIL.

This clonotype was recorded at least ten times. This chain connects TRBV28 to TRBJ2-1; 9 bases agree with TRBD2. V was clipped by 6 bases and J by 2 bases; unmatched bases: 5. CDR1 and CDR2 (germline): MDHEN, SYDVKM. This CDR3 has 15 residues. CDR3 sequence reads: CASRPLAGTYNEQFF. The CDR3 DNA reads TGTGCCAGCAGGCCCCTAGCGGGAACCTACAATGAGCAGTTCTTC. Variable domain in full (rest from reference TRBV28 and TRBJ2-1): DVKVTQSSRYLVKRTGEKVFLECVQDMDHENMFWYRQDPGLGLRLIYFSYDVKMKEKGDIPEGYSVSREKKERFSLILESASTNQTSMYLCASRPLAGTYNEQFFGPGTRLTVL.